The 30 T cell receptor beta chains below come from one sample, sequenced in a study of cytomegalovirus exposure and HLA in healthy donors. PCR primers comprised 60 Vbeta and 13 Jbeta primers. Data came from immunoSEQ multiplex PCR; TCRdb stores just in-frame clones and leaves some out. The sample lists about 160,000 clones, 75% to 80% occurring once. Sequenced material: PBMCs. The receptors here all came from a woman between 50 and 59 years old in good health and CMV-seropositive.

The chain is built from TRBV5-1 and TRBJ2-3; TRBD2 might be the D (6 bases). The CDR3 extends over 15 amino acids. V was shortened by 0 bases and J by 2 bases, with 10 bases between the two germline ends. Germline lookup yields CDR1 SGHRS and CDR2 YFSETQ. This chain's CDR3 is CASSLGGVYTDTQYF. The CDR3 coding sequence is TGCGCCAGCAGCTTGGGGGGGGTATACACAGATACGCAGTATTTT.

CDR3 amino acids: CASSQNLDRYNEQFF. DNA for the CDR3: TGCGCCAGCAGCCAAAACCTAGACAGGTACAATGAGCAGTTCTTC. The rearrangement uses TRBV4-1 and TRBJ2-1, with D possibly being TRBD1 (6 bases). Germline loops: CDR1 MGHRA, CDR2 YSYEKL. The V end lost 2 bases, the J end lost 4 bases, and 12 bases lay between the germline ends. CDR3 length: 15 amino acids.

CDR3 amino acids: CASSWTSGGQSSYEQYF. CDR3 nucleotide sequence: TGCGCCAGCAGTTGGACTAGCGGGGGGCAAAGCTCCTACGAGCAGTACTTC. V and J are TRBV5-1 and TRBJ2-7; 14 bases fit TRBD2. Germline-derived CDR1 and CDR2 are SGHRS and YFSETQ. Unmatched junction bases numbered 7, after V lost 5 bases and J lost 0 bases. This CDR3 has 17 residues.

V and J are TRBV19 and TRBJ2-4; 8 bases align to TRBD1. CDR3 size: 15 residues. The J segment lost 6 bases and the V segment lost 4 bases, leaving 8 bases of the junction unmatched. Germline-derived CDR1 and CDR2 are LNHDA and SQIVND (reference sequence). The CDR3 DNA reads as TGTGCCAGTAGTAATGAGGACAGGGTGGGAAACATTCAGTACTTC. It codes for CASSNEDRVGNIQYF. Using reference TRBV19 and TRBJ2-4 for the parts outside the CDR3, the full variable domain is DGGITQSPKYLFRKEGQNVTLSCEQNLNHDAMYWYRQDPGQGLRLIYYSQIVNDFQKGDIAEGYSVSREKKESFPLTVTSAQKNPTAFYLCASSNEDRVGNIQYFGAGTRLSVL.

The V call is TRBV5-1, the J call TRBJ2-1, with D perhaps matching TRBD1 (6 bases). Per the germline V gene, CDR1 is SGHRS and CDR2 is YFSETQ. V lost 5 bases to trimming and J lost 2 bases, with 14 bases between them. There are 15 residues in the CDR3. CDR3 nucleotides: TGCGCCAGCAGTGGATCCGGGACAACCTACAATGAGCAGTTCTTC. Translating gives CASSGSGTTYNEQFF. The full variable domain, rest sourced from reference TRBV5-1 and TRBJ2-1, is KAGVTQTPRYLIKTRGQQVTLSCSPISGHRSVSWYQQTPGQGLQFLFEYFSETQRNKGNFPGRFSGRQFSNSRSEMNVSTLELGDSALYLCASSGSGTTYNEQFFGPGTRLTVL.

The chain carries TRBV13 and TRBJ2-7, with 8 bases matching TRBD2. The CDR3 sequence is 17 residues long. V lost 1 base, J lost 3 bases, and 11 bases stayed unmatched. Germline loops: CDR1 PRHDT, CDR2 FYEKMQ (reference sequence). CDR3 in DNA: TGTGCCAGCAGCTTAGAGGGTACTAGCGGAATTCACTACGAGCAGTACTTC. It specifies CASSLEGTSGIHYEQYF.

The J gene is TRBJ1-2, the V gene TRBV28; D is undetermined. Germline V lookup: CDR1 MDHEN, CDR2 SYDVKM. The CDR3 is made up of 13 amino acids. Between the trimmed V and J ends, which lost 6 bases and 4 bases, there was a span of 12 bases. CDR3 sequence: CASSLREGYGYTF. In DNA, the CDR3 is TGTGCCAGCAGCCTGAGGGAGGGCTATGGCTACACCTTC.

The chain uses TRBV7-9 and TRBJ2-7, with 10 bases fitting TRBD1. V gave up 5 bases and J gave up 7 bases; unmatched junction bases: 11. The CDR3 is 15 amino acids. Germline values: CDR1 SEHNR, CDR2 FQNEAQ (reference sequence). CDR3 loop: CASSDIGTGVLEQYF. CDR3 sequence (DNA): TGTGCCAGCAGCGATATAGGGACAGGGGTACTGGAGCAGTACTTC.

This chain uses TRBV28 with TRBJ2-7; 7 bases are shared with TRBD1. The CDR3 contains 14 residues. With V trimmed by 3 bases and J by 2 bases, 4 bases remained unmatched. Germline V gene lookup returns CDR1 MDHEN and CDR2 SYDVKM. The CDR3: CASSLATGTYEQYF. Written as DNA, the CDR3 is TGTGCCAGCAGTTTGGCGACAGGGACCTACGAGCAGTACTTC.

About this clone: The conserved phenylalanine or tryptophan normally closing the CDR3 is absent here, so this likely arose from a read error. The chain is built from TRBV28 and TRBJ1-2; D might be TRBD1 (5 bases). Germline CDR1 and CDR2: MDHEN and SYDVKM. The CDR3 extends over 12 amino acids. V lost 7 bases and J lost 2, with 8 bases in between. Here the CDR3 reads CASIAGNYGYTL. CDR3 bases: TGTGCCAGCATAGCAGGGAACTATGGCTACACCCTC.

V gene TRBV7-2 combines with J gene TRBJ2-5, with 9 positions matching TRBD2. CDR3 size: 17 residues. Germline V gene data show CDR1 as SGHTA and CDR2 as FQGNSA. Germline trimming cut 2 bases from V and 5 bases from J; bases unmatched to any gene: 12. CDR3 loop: CASSLTGRGGPGETQYF. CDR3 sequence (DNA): TGTGCCAGCAGCTTAACGGGGCGGGGGGGACCAGGGGAGACCCAGTACTTC. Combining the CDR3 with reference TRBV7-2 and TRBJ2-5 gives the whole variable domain GAGVSQSPSNKVTEKGKDVELRCDPISGHTALYWYRQSLGQGLEFLIYFQGNSAPDKSGLPSDRFSAERTGGSVSTLTIQRTQQEDSAVYLCASSLTGRGGPGETQYFGPGTRLLVL.

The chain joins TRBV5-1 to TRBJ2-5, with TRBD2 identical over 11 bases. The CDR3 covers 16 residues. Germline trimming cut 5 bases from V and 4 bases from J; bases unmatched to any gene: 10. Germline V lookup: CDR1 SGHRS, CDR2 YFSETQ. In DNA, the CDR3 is TGCGCCAGCAGGTCACTAGCGGGGGCATTCCGAGAGACCCAGTACTTC. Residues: CASRSLAGAFRETQYF.

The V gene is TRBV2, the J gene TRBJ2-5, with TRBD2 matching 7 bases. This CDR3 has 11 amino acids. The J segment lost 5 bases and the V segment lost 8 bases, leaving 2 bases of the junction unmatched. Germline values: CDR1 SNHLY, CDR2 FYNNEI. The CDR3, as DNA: TGTGCCAGCTACGGGGGGGAGACCCAGTACTTC. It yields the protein CASYGGETQYF. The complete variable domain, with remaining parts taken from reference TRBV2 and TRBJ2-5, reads EPEVTQTPSHQVTQMGQEVILRCVPISNHLYFYWYRQILGQKVEFLVSFYNNEISEKSEIFDDQFSVERPDGSNFTLKIRSTKLEDSAMYFCASYGGETQYFGPGTRLLVL.

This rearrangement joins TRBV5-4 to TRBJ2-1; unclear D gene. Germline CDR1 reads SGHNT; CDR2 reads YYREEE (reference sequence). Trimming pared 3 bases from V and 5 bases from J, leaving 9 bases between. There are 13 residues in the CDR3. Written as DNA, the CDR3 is TGTGCCAGCAGCTCCCGACTCGACAATGAGCAGTTCTTC. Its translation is CASSSRLDNEQFF.

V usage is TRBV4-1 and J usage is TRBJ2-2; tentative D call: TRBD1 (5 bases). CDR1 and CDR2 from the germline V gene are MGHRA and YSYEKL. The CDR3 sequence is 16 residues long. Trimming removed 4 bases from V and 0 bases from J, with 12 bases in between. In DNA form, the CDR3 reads TGCGCCAGCAGCCCCCGACAGCCCCCGAACACCGGGGAGCTGTTTTTT. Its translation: CASSPRQPPNTGELFF.

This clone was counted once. The CDR3 here is CASSEVRARNQPQHF. Written as DNA, the CDR3 is TGTGCCAGCAGTGAGGTCAGGGCGCGCAATCAGCCCCAGCATTTT. The V gene is TRBV2, the J gene TRBJ1-5; TRBD1 might be the D (5 bases). Germline V gene lookup returns CDR1 SNHLY and CDR2 FYNNEI. The CDR3 loop spans 15 amino acids. Trimming left V 3 bases short and J 2 bases short, with 11 bases between.

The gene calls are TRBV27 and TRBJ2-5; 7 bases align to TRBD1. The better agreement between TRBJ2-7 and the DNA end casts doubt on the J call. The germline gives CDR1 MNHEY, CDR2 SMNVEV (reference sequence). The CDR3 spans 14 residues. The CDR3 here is CASSVRDSSIEQYF. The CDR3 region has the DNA TGTGCCAGCAGTGTCCGGGACAGTTCCATCGAGCAGTACTTC.

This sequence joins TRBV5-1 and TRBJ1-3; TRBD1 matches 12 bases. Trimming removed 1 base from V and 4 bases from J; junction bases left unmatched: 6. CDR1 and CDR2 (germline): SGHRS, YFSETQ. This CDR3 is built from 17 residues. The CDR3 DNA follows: TGCGCCAGCAGCTTGTCGGGACAGGGGGCGTCCGGAAACACCATATATTTT. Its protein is CASSLSGQGASGNTIYF.

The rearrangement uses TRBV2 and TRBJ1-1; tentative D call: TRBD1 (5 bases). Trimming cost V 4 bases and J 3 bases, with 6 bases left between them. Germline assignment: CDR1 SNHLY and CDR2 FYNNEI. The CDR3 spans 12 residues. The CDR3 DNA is TGTGCCAGCAGTGGGGACTACACTGAAGCTTTCTTT. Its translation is CASSGDYTEAFF. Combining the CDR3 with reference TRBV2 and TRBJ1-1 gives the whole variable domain EPEVTQTPSHQVTQMGQEVILRCVPISNHLYFYWYRQILGQKVEFLVSFYNNEISEKSEIFDDQFSVERPDGSNFTLKIRSTKLEDSAMYFCASSGDYTEAFFGQGTRLTVV.

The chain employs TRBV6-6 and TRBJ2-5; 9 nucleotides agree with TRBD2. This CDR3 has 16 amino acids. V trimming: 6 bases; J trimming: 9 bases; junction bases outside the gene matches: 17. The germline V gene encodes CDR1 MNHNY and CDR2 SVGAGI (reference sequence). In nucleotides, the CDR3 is TGTGCCAGCAGATCACTCGGCCTAGCGGGACCCCTGGCCCAGTACTTC. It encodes CASRSLGLAGPLAQYF.

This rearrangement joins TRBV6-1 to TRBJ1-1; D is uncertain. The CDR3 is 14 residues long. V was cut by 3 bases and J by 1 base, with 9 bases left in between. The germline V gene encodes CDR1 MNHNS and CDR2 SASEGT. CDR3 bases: TGTGCCAGCAGTGAGAGACGGGGGAACACTGAAGCTTTCTTT. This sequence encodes CASSERRGNTEAFF.

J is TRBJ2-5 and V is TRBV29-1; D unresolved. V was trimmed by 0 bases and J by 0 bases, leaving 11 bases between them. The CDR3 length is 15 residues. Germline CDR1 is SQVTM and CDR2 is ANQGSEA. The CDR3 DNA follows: TGCAGCGTTGAAGATTCAGCGCTGTACCAAGAGACCCAGTACTTC. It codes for CSVEDSALYQETQYF.

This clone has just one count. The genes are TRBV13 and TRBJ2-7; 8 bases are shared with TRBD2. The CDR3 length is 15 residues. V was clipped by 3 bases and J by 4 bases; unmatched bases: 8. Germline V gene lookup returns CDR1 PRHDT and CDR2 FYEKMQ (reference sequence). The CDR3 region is CASSLFGGGIYEQYF. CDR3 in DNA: TGTGCCAGCAGCTTGTTTGGCGGGGGGATATACGAGCAGTACTTC.

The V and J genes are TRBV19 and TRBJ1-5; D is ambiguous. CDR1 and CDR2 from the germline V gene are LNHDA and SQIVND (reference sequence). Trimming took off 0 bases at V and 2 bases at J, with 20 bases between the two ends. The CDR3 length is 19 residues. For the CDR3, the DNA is TGTGCCAGTAGTATAGATCTTAACGGTGGAGTTTTCGGCAATCAGCCCCAGCATTTT. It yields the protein CASSIDLNGGVFGNQPQHF.

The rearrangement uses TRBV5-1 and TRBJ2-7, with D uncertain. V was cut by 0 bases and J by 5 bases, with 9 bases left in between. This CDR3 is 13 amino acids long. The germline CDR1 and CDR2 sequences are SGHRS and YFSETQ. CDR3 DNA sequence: TGCGCCAGCAGCTTGGCGGGTTCCCACGAGCAGTACTTC. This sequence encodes CASSLAGSHEQYF.

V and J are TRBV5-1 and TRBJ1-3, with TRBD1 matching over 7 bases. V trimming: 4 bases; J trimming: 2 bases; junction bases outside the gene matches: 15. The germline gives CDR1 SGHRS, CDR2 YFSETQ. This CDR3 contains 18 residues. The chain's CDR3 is CASSLRGRGTAAGNTIYF. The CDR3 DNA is TGCGCCAGCAGCCTGCGCGGAAGAGGGACAGCGGCTGGAAACACCATATATTTT.

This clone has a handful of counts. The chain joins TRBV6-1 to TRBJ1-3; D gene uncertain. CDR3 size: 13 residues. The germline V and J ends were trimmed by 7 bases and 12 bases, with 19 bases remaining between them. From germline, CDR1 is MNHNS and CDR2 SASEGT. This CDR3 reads CASTGLTSGVIYF. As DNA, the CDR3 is TGTGCCAGCACGGGCCTGACCTCGGGAGTCATATATTTT.

DNA of the CDR3: TGTGCCAGTAGTACGGGACAGGGGGTTCGAGCCAAAAACATTCAGTACTTC. It specifies CASSTGQGVRAKNIQYF. The rearrangement joins TRBV27 to TRBJ2-4; the match to TRBD1 covers 11 bases. Trimming took 9 bases from V and 0 from J; bases not matched to a gene: 10. Germline V gives CDR1 MNHEY, CDR2 SMNVEV (reference sequence). This CDR3 is 17 amino acids long.

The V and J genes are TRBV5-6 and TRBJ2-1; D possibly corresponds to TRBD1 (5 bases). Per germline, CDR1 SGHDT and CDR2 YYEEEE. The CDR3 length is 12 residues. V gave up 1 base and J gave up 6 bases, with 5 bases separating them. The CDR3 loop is CASSLTGNEQFF. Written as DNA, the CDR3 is TGTGCCAGCAGCTTGACAGGCAATGAGCAGTTCTTC.

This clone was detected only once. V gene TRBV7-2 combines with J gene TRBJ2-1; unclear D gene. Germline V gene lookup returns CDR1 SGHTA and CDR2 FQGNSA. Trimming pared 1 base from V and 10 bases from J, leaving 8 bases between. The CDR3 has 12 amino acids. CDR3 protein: CASSLEWREQFF. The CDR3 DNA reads TGTGCCAGCAGCTTAGAGTGGCGGGAGCAGTTCTTC.